Below, one T cell receptor (beta chain) is given with its context. No antigen is known for it. Only in-frame clones appear in the TCRdb table, and some are missing; sequencing was by immunoSEQ multiplex PCR. The sample has tens of thousands of clones; just over 85% are singletons. This specimen comes from a study of OX40 agonist ivuxolimab in advanced cancers. Turning to the study itself: Patients were given ivuxolimab, an antibody that agonizes OX40 (CD134).

Study-level results: The authors did not determine the antigen specificity of the expanded peripheral T cells. Researchers report that CD8+ T cells had, on average, more expanded clones than CD4+.

The germline V gene encodes CDR1 SGHAT and CDR2 FQNNGV. This CDR3 is 14 amino acids long. The V and J ends lost 5 bases and 5 bases, in that order; junction bases with no gene match: 7. Sequences were derived from CD4+ or CD8+ T cells sorted from blood, sampled in a trial of the OX40 agonist ivuxolimab. The chain employs TRBV11-2 and TRBJ1-1; 8 nucleotides line up with TRBD1. The clonotype comes from an adult with an advanced solid tumor such as melanoma, head and neck, liver or kidney cancer. The CDR3 loop is CASSNTGGRTEAFF. CDR3 in DNA: TGTGCCAGCAGCAACACAGGGGGTAGGACTGAAGCTTTCTTT.